This is a list of T cell receptor beta chains from one sample in a study of identifying expanded T cells in peripheral blood. The table came from immunoSEQ multiplex PCR; TCRdb's copy has only in-frame clones and leaves some out. This sample has around 120,000 clones, with 75% to 90% found just once. Sequencing input: blood. Source of these receptors: a person aged 18-69 years in good health. Both conserved end residues are part of each CDR3. A D gene is named only where the DNA matches it firmly. The size entry is marked missing in some rows and otherwise reads once, few, many or a size class.

V: TRBV5-1
size: -
D: -
J: TRBJ1-3
DNA: TGCGCCAGCAGCTTCGAGGGGCTCGGGAACACCATATATTTT
CDR3: CASSFEGLGNTIYF

V: TRBV29-1
size: few
D: TRBD2
J: TRBJ2-1
DNA: TGCAGCGTTGAAGATAGCGGGATCTCCTACAATGAGCAGTTCTTC
CDR3: CSVEDSGISYNEQFF

V: TRBV6-5
size: -
D: TRBD2
J: TRBJ2-1
DNA: TGTGCCAGCAGGCCACTAGCGGGAGGGGTTGAGCAGTTCTTC
CDR3: CASRPLAGGVEQFF

V: TRBV6-5
size: once
D: -
J: TRBJ1-2
DNA: TGTGCCAGCAGCGAGATCGAAGGGTATGGCTACACCTTC
CDR3: CASSEIEGYGYTF

V: TRBV2
size: few
D: TRBD1
J: TRBJ2-7
DNA: TGTGCCAGCACCAGGGGGACAGGGGGTGGCGAGCAGTACTTC
CDR3: CASTRGTGGGEQYF

V: TRBV7-3
size: -
D: -
J: TRBJ2-2
DNA: TGTGCCAGCAGCTTGGGGGGCTGGAACACCGGGGAGCTGTTTTTT
CDR3: CASSLGGWNTGELFF

V: TRBV19
size: -
D: TRBD2
J: TRBJ2-1
DNA: TGTGCCAGTAATCGGCGGGGGGGCTCCTACAATGAGCAGTTCTTC
CDR3: CASNRRGGSYNEQFF

V: TRBV7-2
size: -
D: TRBD2
J: TRBJ2-2
DNA: TGTGCCAGCAGCTTAGTTCGGGGGGTTACCGGGGAGCTGTTTTTT
CDR3: CASSLVRGVTGELFF

V: TRBV5-1
size: few
D: TRBD2
J: TRBJ2-1
DNA: TGCGCCAGCAGCTTCACTAGCGGCAATGAGCAGTTCTTC
CDR3: CASSFTSGNEQFF

V: TRBV6-5
size: -
D: TRBD1
J: TRBJ1-5
DNA: TGTGCCAGCAGACAGGGGACAAGCAATCAGCCCCAGCATTTT
CDR3: CASRQGTSNQPQHF

V: TRBV19
size: -
D: -
J: TRBJ2-2
DNA: TGTGCCAGTAGTGAATCGAACGGCGGGGAGCTGTTTTTT
CDR3: CASSESNGGELFF

V: TRBV5-1
size: -
D: TRBD2
J: TRBJ2-7
DNA: TGCGCCAGCAGCTTGGGCACCTGGGAGGGGAGCTCCTACGAGCAGTACTTC
CDR3: CASSLGTWEGSSYEQYF

V: TRBV5-6
size: few
D: TRBD1
J: TRBJ1-2
DNA: TGTGCCAGCAGCCACAAGGGACAGTCGGCTTATGGCTACACCTTC
CDR3: CASSHKGQSAYGYTF

V: TRBV27
size: -
D: TRBD2
J: TRBJ2-1
DNA: TGTGCCAGCAGACGGACTAGCGGGAGGGACAATGAGCAGTTCTTC
CDR3: CASRRTSGRDNEQFF